This T cell receptor (beta chain) was identified in a study of CD8 T cells in ankylosing spondylitis. Worth noting for this clonotype: The target antigen is unknown.

Construction of TCR beta libraries was performed using quantitative 5'-RACE with molecular barcodes. From the 5' RACE reads, TCRdb called clonotypes with MiXCR, one entry per CDR3 protein. This repertoire shows 200,000 to 250,000 distinct CDR3 sequences, about 7% found once; its top ten account for 14%. CDR3 size: 15 residues. The V gene's germline CDR1 is SEHNR and CDR2 FQNEAQ (reference sequence). V lost 3 bases, J lost 5 bases, and 10 bases stayed unmatched. Study conclusions and caveats: Researchers report that disease-linked clones proved CD8+ and relatively rare in peripheral blood. Several of the motif variants were reported before in synovial fluid and blood from reactive arthritis. Made up of about eight highly homologous variants, a TCR beta motif appeared characteristic of ankylosing spondylitis blood. According to the report, clones linked to the disease were significantly enriched in matched synovial fluid samples taken from ankylosing spondylitis patients.

This receptor was taken from a male donor with ankylosing spondylitis. The sequenced material came from blood, either unsorted or a sorted T cell fraction (not recorded which). The chain has TRBV7-9 and TRBJ2-7, with TRBD1 identical over 7 bases. CDR3 amino acids: CASSFRTGSGHEQYF. CDR3 in DNA: TGTGCCAGCAGCTTCAGGACAGGCTCGGGCCACGAGCAGTACTTC.